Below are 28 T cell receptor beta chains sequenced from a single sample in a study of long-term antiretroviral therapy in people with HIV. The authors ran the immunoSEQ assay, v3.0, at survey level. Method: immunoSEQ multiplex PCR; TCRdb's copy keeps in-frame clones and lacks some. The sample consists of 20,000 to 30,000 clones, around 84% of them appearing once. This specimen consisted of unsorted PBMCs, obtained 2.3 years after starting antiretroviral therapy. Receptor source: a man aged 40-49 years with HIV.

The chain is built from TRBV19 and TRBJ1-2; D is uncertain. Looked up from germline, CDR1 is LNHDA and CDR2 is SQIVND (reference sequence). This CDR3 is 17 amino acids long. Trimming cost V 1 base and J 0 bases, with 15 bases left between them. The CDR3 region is CASSIGSGRTTNYGYTF. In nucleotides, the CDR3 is TGTGCCAGTAGTATAGGGTCAGGCAGGACCACTAACTATGGCTACACCTTC.

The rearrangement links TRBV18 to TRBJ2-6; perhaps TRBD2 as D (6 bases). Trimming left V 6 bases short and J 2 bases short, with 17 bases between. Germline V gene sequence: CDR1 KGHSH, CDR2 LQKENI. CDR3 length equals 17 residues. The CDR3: CASSPGGPSTGANVLTF. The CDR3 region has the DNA TGTGCCAGCTCCCCCGGGGGACCGTCCACTGGGGCCAACGTCCTGACTTTC. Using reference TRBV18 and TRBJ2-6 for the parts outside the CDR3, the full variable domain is NAGVMQNPRHLVRRRGQEARLRCSPMKGHSHVYWYRQLPEEGLKFMVYLQKENIIDESGMPKERFSAEFPKEGPSILRIQQVVRGDSAAYFCASSPGGPSTGANVLTFGAGSRLTVL.

The CDR3 DNA sequence: TGTGCCAGCAGTGAAGGGGGAGCCTCCTACAATGAGCAGTTCTTC. Protein sequence: CASSEGGASYNEQFF. This sequence joins TRBV2 and TRBJ2-1, with TRBD2 as a possible D gene (5 bases). Deletions cut 1 base from V and 0 bases from J, with 7 bases between. Germline V CDR1 and CDR2: SNHLY, FYNNEI. The CDR3 length is 15 residues.

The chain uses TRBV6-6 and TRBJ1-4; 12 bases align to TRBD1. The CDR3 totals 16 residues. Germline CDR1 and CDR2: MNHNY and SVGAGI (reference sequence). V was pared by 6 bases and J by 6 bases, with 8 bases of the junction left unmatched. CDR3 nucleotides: TGTGCCAGCAGGAAGGGGACAGGGGGCCCTTATGAAAAACTGTTTTTT. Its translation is CASRKGTGGPYEKLFF.

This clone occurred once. CDR3 loop: CASSLVSLVSSYNEQFF. CDR3 DNA sequence: TGTGCCAGCAGCTTGGTGTCGTTAGTGAGCTCCTACAATGAGCAGTTCTTC. The genes are TRBV5-6 and TRBJ2-1; D gene ambiguous. Germline V gene sequence: CDR1 SGHDT, CDR2 YYEEEE. This CDR3 region has 17 residues. V lost 0 bases and J lost 0, with 13 bases in between.

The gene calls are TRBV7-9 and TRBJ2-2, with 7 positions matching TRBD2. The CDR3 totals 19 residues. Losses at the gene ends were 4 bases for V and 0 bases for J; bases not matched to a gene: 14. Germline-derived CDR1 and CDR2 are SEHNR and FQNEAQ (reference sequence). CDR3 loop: CASSSPREESIANTGELFF. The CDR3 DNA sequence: TGTGCCAGCAGCTCACCTCGGGAGGAATCCATCGCGAACACCGGGGAGCTGTTTTTT.

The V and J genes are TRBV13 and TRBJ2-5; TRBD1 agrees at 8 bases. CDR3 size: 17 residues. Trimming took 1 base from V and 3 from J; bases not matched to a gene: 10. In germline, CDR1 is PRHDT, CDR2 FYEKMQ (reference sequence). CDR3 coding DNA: TGTGCCAGCAGCTTAGCATCGGGGACAGGAGCAGAAGAGACCCAGTACTTC. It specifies CASSLASGTGAEETQYF.

CDR3: CASSVSGQNNQPQHF. CDR3 in DNA: TGTGCCAGCAGTGTCTCAGGACAGAACAATCAGCCCCAGCATTTT. The genes are TRBV6-1 and TRBJ1-5; D is possibly TRBD1 (6 bases). Germline CDR1 MNHNS, CDR2 SASEGT. This CDR3 region has 15 residues. V was clipped by 4 bases and J by 3 bases, with 13 bases between them.

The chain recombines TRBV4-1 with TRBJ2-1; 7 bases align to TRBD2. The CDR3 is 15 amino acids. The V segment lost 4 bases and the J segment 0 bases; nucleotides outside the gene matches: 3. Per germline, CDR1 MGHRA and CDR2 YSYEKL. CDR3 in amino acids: CASSRERGSYNEQFF. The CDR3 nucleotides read TGCGCCAGCAGCCGAGAGCGGGGCTCCTACAATGAGCAGTTCTTC.

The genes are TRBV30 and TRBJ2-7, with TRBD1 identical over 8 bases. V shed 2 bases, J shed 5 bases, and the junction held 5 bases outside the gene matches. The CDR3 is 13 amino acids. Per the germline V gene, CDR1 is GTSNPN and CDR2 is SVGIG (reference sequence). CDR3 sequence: CAWSTGGRDEQYF. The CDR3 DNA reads TGTGCCTGGAGTACAGGGGGTCGCGACGAGCAGTACTTC.

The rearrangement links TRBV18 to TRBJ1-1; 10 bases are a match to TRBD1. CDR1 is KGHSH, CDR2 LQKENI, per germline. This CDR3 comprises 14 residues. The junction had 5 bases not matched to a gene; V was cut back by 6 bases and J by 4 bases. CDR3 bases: TGTGCCAGCTCCTTCGGACAGGGGGGCACTGAAGCTTTCTTT. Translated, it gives CASSFGQGGTEAFF. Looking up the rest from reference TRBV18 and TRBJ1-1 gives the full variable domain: NAGVMQNPRHLVRRRGQEARLRCSPMKGHSHVYWYRQLPEEGLKFMVYLQKENIIDESGMPKERFSAEFPKEGPSILRIQQVVRGDSAAYFCASSFGQGGTEAFFGQGTRLTVV.

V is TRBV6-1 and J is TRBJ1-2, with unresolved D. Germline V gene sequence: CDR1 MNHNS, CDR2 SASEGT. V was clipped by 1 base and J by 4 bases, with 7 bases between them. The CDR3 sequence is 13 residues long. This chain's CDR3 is CASSEEGLYGYTF. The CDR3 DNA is TGTGCCAGCAGTGAAGAAGGTCTCTATGGCTACACCTTC.

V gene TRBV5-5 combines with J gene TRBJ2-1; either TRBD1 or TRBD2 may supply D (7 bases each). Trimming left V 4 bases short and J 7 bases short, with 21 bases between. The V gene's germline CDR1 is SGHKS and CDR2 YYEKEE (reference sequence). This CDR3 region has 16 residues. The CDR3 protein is CASSARTGDGGNEQFF. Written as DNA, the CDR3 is TGTGCCAGCAGCGCCCGTACAGGGGACGGGGGGAATGAGCAGTTCTTC.

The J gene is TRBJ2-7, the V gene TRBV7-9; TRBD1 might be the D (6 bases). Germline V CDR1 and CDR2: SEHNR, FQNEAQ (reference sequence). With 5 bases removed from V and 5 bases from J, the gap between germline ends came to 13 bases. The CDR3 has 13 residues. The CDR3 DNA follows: TGTGCCAGCAGCCATACAGGGTCCCACGAGCAGTACTTC. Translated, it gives CASSHTGSHEQYF.

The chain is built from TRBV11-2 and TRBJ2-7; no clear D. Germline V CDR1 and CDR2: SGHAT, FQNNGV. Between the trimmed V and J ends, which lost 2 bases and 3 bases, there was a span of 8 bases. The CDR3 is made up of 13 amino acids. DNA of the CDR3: TGTGCCAGCAGCTTAACACCGATCTACGAGCAGTACTTC. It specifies CASSLTPIYEQYF.

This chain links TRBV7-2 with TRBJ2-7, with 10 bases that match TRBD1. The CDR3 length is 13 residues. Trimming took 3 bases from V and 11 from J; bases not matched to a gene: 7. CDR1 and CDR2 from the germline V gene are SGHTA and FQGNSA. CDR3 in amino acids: CASSFTTGTGEYF. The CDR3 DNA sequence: TGTGCCAGCAGCTTTACAACCGGGACAGGGGAGTACTTC.

CDR3 in DNA: TGTGCCAGCAGCTTGGCCTCGGGGGGCGGCCGTTTTAGGACAGATACGCAGTATTTT. It is translated as CASSLASGGGRFRTDTQYF. The J gene is TRBJ2-3, the V gene TRBV5-6; D is possibly TRBD2 (7 bases). Germline-derived CDR1 and CDR2 are SGHDT and YYEEEE. The CDR3 loop spans 19 amino acids. Between the trimmed V and J ends, which lost 0 bases and 3 bases, there was a span of 23 bases.

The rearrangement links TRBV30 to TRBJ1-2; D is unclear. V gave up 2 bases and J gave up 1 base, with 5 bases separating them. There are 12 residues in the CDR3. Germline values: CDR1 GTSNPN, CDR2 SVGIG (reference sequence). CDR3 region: CAWSSGNYGYTF. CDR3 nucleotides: TGTGCCTGGAGTTCCGGTAACTATGGCTACACCTTC.

The CDR3 here is CASTRFLSTDTQYF. DNA of the CDR3: TGTGCCAGCACCAGGTTCCTAAGCACAGATACGCAGTATTTT. J is TRBJ2-3 and V is TRBV6-1; D remains ambiguous. The V end was cut by 7 bases, the J end by 0 bases, with 11 bases between. Germline values: CDR1 MNHNS, CDR2 SASEGT. The CDR3 runs 14 residues.

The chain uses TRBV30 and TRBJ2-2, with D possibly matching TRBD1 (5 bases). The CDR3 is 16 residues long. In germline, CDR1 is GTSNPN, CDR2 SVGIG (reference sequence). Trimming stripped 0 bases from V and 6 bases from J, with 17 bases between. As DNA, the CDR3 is TGTGCCTGGAGTGTTGGGGCAGGGCTCTTTTCCGGGGAGCTGTTTTTT. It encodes CAWSVGAGLFSGELFF.

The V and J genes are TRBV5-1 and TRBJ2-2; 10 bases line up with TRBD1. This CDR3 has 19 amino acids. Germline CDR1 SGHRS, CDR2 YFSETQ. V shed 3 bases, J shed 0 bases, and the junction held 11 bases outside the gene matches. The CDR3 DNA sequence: TGCGCCAGCAGCTGGACGGGACAGGGGACGGGTCCGAACACCGGGGAGCTGTTTTTT. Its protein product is CASSWTGQGTGPNTGELFF.

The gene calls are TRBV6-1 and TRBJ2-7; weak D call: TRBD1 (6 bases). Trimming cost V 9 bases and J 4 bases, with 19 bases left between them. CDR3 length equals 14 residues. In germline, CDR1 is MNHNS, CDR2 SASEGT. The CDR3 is CASLRSGTSYEQYF. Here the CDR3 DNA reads TGTGCCAGTCTGAGATCCGGGACATCATACGAGCAGTACTTC.

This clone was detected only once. The CDR3: CASSERTERTEAFF. The DNA for the CDR3 is TGTGCCAGCAGTGAAAGGACCGAACGCACTGAAGCTTTCTTT. V usage is TRBV6-1 and J usage is TRBJ1-1; D gene unclear. Trimming shortened V by 2 bases and J by 4 bases, and 11 bases separated the two germline ends. From germline, CDR1 is MNHNS and CDR2 SASEGT. The CDR3 loop spans 14 amino acids.

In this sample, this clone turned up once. CDR3 coding DNA: TGCGCCAGCAGCCAAGATCGAGGGGGTTTGTCTGGAAACACCATATATTTT. Translation: CASSQDRGGLSGNTIYF. The gene calls are TRBV4-1 and TRBJ1-3; the D gene is possibly TRBD1 (6 bases). The CDR3 sequence is 17 residues long. The germline CDR1 and CDR2 sequences are MGHRA and YSYEKL. The ends were cut back, 0 bases at V and 1 base at J, with 13 bases in the middle.

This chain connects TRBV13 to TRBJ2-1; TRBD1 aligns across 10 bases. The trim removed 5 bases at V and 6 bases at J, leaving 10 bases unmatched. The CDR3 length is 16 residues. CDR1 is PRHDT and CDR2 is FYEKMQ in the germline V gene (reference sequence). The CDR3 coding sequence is TGTGCCAGCAGCACCCGACAGGGGGCAGGGTTCAATGAGCAGTTCTTC. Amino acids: CASSTRQGAGFNEQFF. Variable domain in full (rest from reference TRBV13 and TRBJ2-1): AAGVIQSPRHLIKEKRETATLKCYPIPRHDTVYWYQQGPGQDPQFLISFYEKMQSDKGSIPDRFSAQQFSDYHSELNMSSLELGDSALYFCASSTRQGAGFNEQFFGPGTRLTVL.

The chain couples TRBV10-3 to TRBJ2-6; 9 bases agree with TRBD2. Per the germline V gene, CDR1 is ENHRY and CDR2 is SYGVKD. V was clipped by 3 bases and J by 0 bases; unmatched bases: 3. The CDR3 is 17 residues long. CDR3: CAISDRREGSGANVLTF. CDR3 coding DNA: TGTGCCATCAGTGACAGGCGGGAGGGCTCTGGGGCCAACGTCCTGACTTTC.

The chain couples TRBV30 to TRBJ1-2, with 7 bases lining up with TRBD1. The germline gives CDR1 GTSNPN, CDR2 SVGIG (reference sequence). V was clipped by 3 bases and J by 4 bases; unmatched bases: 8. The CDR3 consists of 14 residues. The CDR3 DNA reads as TGTGCCTGGAGCCAAGGGGGCCTTTTCTATGGCTACACCTTC. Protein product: CAWSQGGLFYGYTF.

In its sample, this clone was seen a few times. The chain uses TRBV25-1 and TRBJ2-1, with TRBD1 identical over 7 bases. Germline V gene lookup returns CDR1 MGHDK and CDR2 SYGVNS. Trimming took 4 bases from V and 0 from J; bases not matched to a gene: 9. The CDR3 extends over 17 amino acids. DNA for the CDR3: TGTGCCAGCAGTGGCCTAGGACAGGACCGCTCCTACAATGAGCAGTTCTTC. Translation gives CASSGLGQDRSYNEQFF.